The 18 T cell receptor beta chains presented below share a single source sample, sequenced in a study of identical twins. Each CDR3 protein gets one entry after TCRdb re-called the 5' RACE reads with MiXCR. Among 700,000 or so distinct CDR3 sequences listed, around 21% were seen once. This same sample was also taken into another study, of T cells expressing NK-cell markers.

Material for sequencing was PBMCs. These receptors all come from a woman aged 18-29 years in good health.

V usage is TRBV12-3 or TRBV12-4 and J usage is TRBJ2-1; 11 bases match TRBD2. J gave up 16 bases and V 5 bases, and 10 bases lay outside the gene matches. This CDR3 has 13 amino acids. This CDR3 reads CASSPGLAGRIFF. The CDR3 nucleotides read TGTGCCAGCAGTCCCGGACTAGCGGGTCGGATTTTCTTC.

This clonotype was observed at least ten times. This chain links TRBV9 with TRBJ1-1; possibly TRBD1 for D (5 bases). Germline CDR1 SGDLS, CDR2 YYNGEE. Trimming shortened V by 4 bases and J by 4 bases, and 11 bases separated the two germline ends. There are 13 residues in the CDR3. The CDR3 sequence: CASSWGGGTEAFF. Here the CDR3 DNA reads TGTGCCAGCAGCTGGGGCGGGGGCACTGAAGCTTTCTTT. Full variable domain (outside the CDR3, taken from reference TRBV9 and TRBJ1-1): DSGVTQTPKHLITATGQRVTLRCSPRSGDLSVYWYQQSLDQGLQFLIQYYNGEERAKGNILERFSAQQFPDLHSELNLSSLELGDSALYFCASSWGGGTEAFFGQGTRLTVV.

This clonotype has more than one count but fewer than ten. The chain uses TRBV5-1 and TRBJ2-1; perhaps D is TRBD1 or TRBD2 (5 bases each). V lost 5 bases and J 8 bases, leaving 17 bases between the germline ends. The CDR3 loop spans 14 amino acids. Per the germline V gene, CDR1 is SGHRS and CDR2 is YFSETQ. The CDR3 loop is CASRKLVGVDEQFF. The CDR3 bases are TGCGCCAGCAGGAAATTAGTGGGGGTGGATGAGCAGTTCTTC.

The chain combines TRBV20-1 with TRBJ1-1; a possible D gene is TRBD1 (5 bases). Germline CDR1 and CDR2: DFQATT and SNEGSKA (reference sequence). The CDR3 has 12 amino acids. V was pared by 5 bases and J by 1 base, with 8 bases between. CDR3 in amino acids: CSAFDRNTEAFF. CDR3 in DNA: TGCAGTGCTTTCGACAGGAACACTGAAGCTTTCTTT.

CDR3: CASSLAGVQETQYF. CDR3 nucleotides: TGTGCCAGCAGTTTGGCGGGGGTCCAAGAGACCCAGTACTTC. V gene TRBV12-3 or TRBV12-4 combines with J gene TRBJ2-5; 7 nucleotides align to TRBD2. With 3 bases clipped from V and 1 base from J, the junction kept 2 bases outside the gene matches. This CDR3 spans 14 amino acids.

In its sample, this clonotype was seen many times. V and J are TRBV3-1 and TRBJ2-3, with D unclear. Germline V gene data show CDR1 as LGHDT and CDR2 as YNNKEL (reference sequence). The CDR3 extends over 14 amino acids. Trimming left V 1 base short and J 6 bases short, with 11 bases between. The CDR3 protein is CASSQGPKRDTQYF. The CDR3, as DNA: TGTGCCAGCAGCCAAGGACCGAAACGCGATACGCAGTATTTT.

This clonotype was seen more than once but under ten times. V and J are TRBV27 and TRBJ1-2, with unresolved D. Germline V gene lookup returns CDR1 MNHEY and CDR2 SMNVEV (reference sequence). Trimming left V 5 bases short and J 4 bases short, with 17 bases between. There are 15 residues in the CDR3. For the CDR3, the DNA is TGTGCCAGCAGTCCCGACACCCTGGGCGGCTATGGCTACACCTTC. Its translation: CASSPDTLGGYGYTF.

The chain carries TRBV21-1 and TRBJ2-7; the table's D call, TRBD1, was not checked against the DNA. TRBV21-1 is a listed pseudogene. This CDR3 contains 18 residues. CDR3 protein: CASSTEIVGVTPDYEQYF. Written as DNA, the CDR3 is TGTGCCAGCAGCACCGAGATCGTGGGAGTGACGCCCGACTACGAGCAGTACTTC.

As DNA, the CDR3 is TGTGCCAGCAGCTCCTTGGGAAGGGCACAGGTTTCCTACGAGCAGTACTTC. This sequence encodes CASSSLGRAQVSYEQYF. The chain recombines TRBV7-8 with TRBJ2-7; maybe TRBD1 (5 bases). CDR3 length: 17 amino acids. Trimming stripped 4 bases from V and 1 base from J, with 20 bases between. Germline V CDR1 and CDR2: SGHVS, FQNEAQ.

The chain employs TRBV20-1 and TRBJ2-5; TRBD2 agrees at 7 bases. The ends lost 0 bases at V and 4 bases at J; junction bases unmatched: 11. The CDR3 has 16 amino acids. Germline V CDR1 and CDR2: DFQATT, SNEGSKA (reference sequence). CDR3 coding DNA: TGCAGTGCTAGAGAAGTCTACGGGGGGATTGGAGAGACCCAGTACTTC. It is translated as CSAREVYGGIGETQYF.

This clonotype was seen a few times. The V and J genes are TRBV10-2 and TRBJ2-7; D is possibly TRBD1 or TRBD2 (5 bases each). V lost 3 bases and J lost 6, with 9 bases in between. The CDR3 is made up of 12 amino acids. The germline V gene has CDR1 WSHSY and CDR2 SAAADI. The CDR3: CASSDSGAEQYF. CDR3 bases: TGCGCCAGCAGTGATTCCGGGGCCGAGCAGTACTTC.

The V call is TRBV20-1, the J call TRBJ2-3; 8 positions match TRBD1. Germline CDR1 is DFQATT and CDR2 is SNEGSKA (reference sequence). The CDR3 has 15 residues. After removal of 1 base from V and 0 bases from J, the junction contained 3 bases not matched to a gene. The CDR3 protein is CSARGGDRSTDTQYF. The CDR3 nucleotides read TGCAGTGCTAGAGGAGGGGACAGGAGCACAGATACGCAGTATTTT.

This clonotype was counted a few times. This sequence joins TRBV7-9 and TRBJ2-1; 7 bases align to TRBD2. CDR1 is SEHNR and CDR2 is FQNEAQ in the germline V gene (reference sequence). Trimming cost V 3 bases and J 8 bases; bases outside gene matches: 10. The CDR3 extends over 15 amino acids. CDR3 region: CASSLSSGELHEQFF. For the CDR3, the DNA is TGTGCCAGCAGCTTGTCCAGCGGGGAACTCCATGAGCAGTTCTTC.

In its sample, this clonotype was seen many times. V and J are TRBV3-1 and TRBJ2-7; 10 nucleotides match TRBD2. The V segment lost 8 bases and the J segment 2 bases; nucleotides outside the gene matches: 12. Germline-derived CDR1 and CDR2 are LGHDT and YNNKEL (reference sequence). This CDR3 spans 16 amino acids. The CDR3 is CASASIKAGGTYEQYF. The CDR3 DNA is TGTGCCAGCGCCTCTATAAAAGCGGGGGGGACCTACGAGCAGTACTTC.

The CDR3 is CASSGSRLFF. The CDR3 coding sequence is TGTGCCAGCAGCGGATCGAGGCTGTTTTTT. This rearrangement joins TRBV9 to TRBJ2-2; D is ambiguous. Germline CDR1 SGDLS, CDR2 YYNGEE. Trimming cost V 3 bases and J 13 bases, with 7 bases left between them. This CDR3 region has 10 residues.

This clonotype was counted a few times. This sequence joins TRBV11-2 and TRBJ1-1; D perhaps matches TRBD1 (5 bases). Between the trimmed V and J ends, which lost 1 base and 3 bases, there was a span of 9 bases. CDR1 is SGHAT and CDR2 is FQNNGV in the germline V gene. The CDR3 loop spans 14 amino acids. The CDR3 sequence: CASSLGQTHTEAFF. The CDR3 nucleotides read TGTGCCAGCAGCTTAGGACAGACTCACACTGAAGCTTTCTTT.

This clonotype was observed a handful of times. The gene calls are TRBV20-1 and TRBJ2-7; TRBD1 or TRBD2 may be the D gene (5 bases each). This CDR3 comprises 12 residues. V was cut by 4 bases and J by 5 bases, with 12 bases left in between. Germline V gene data show CDR1 as DFQATT and CDR2 as SNEGSKA (reference sequence). The CDR3 is CSATGTGDEQYF. The DNA of the CDR3 is TGCAGTGCTACCGGGACCGGCGACGAGCAGTACTTC.

This clonotype showed up just a few times. The chain recombines TRBV20-1 with TRBJ2-2, with 8 bases aligning to TRBD1. Germline CDR1 reads DFQATT; CDR2 reads SNEGSKA (reference sequence). CDR3 length: 12 amino acids. The V and J ends lost 3 bases and 7 bases, in that order; junction bases with no gene match: 1. CDR3 bases: TGCAGTGCTAGGGACAGGGACGGGGAGCTGTTTTTT. This gives the protein CSARDRDGELFF.